Listed below are T cell receptor beta chains from one sample, sequenced in a study of control samples from healthy donors and cancer patients. Profiling relied on immunoSEQ multiplex PCR, and the TCRdb table lists in-frame clones only, not all of them. The table lists just under 80,000 clones, 85% to 90% of them singletons. Sequenced: PBMCs. The receptors were sampled from a woman aged 55-69 years with head and neck cancer. Both conserved end residues are part of each CDR3. A D gene is named only where the DNA matches it firmly.

D: -; J: TRBJ2-2; V: TRBV11-2; CDR3: CASSLARVGELFF
D: -; J: TRBJ2-7; V: TRBV28; CDR3: CASSYLTYEQYF
D: TRBD2; J: TRBJ2-1; V: TRBV5-1; CDR3: CASSLVASGRQANEQFF
D: TRBD1; J: TRBJ2-3; V: TRBV7-2; CDR3: CASSPRQAGGDTQYF
D: TRBD2; J: TRBJ2-7; V: TRBV29-1; CDR3: CSVEVGSGSYEQYF
D: TRBD2; J: TRBJ2-2; V: TRBV5-1; CDR3: CASSFTSGRNTGELFF
D: -; J: TRBJ1-2; V: TRBV19; CDR3: CASSIGSGTISYGYTF
D: -; J: TRBJ2-7; V: TRBV2; CDR3: CASSERLTYEQYF
D: -; J: TRBJ1-5; V: TRBV10-3; CDR3: CAIRGDNQPQHF
D: -; J: TRBJ2-3; V: TRBV11-2; CDR3: CASSFVVTDTQYF
D: -; J: TRBJ1-1; V: TRBV12-3/TRBV12-4; CDR3: CASSSGERTEAFF
D: -; J: TRBJ2-1; V: TRBV6-5; CDR3: CASSYLVGGPYNEQFF
D: -; J: TRBJ1-2; V: TRBV2; CDR3: CASSEACDRGYTF
D: -; J: TRBJ2-1; V: TRBV3-1/TRBV3-2; CDR3: CASSQGDFEQFF
D: -; J: TRBJ1-3; V: TRBV10-3; CDR3: CAISSSISGNTIYF
D: TRBD1; J: TRBJ2-2; V: TRBV11-3; CDR3: CASSADRGNTGELFF
D: TRBD1; J: TRBJ1-6; V: TRBV5-6; CDR3: CASSSGFFPGQGNSPLHF
D: -; J: TRBJ2-2; V: TRBV18; CDR3: CASSPDLRNTGELFF